What follows are 5 T cell receptor beta chains derived from one specimen sequenced in a study of CD8 T cell repertoires and HIV-1 epitope variants. No antigen has been assigned to these receptors. Only in-frame clones appear in the TCRdb table, and some are missing; sequencing was by immunoSEQ multiplex PCR. The repertoire holds thousands of clones, with about 70% as singletons. The sample was cultured CD8+ T cells derived from PBMCs. These receptors came from a male donor with HIV.

This clone was counted only a few times. The chain employs TRBV2 and TRBJ2-7; tentatively, D is TRBD2 (6 bases). There are 14 residues in the CDR3. The germline V gene has CDR1 SNHLY and CDR2 FYNNEI. The V gene lost 8 bases and the J gene lost 1 base, with 15 bases spanning the gap. For the CDR3, the DNA is TGTGCCAGCGGGGTGGGGGGTCCTTCCTACGAGCAGTACTTC. It codes for CASGVGGPSYEQYF.

V usage is TRBV4-2 and J usage is TRBJ2-2; D could derive from TRBD1 or TRBD2 (6 bases each). V was shortened by 1 base and J by 4 bases, with 13 bases between the two germline ends. Germline V gene sequence: CDR1 LGHNA, CDR2 YNFKEQ. The CDR3 totals 16 residues. This CDR3 is CASSQGDGGFTGELFF. The CDR3 nucleotides read TGTGCCAGCAGCCAAGGGGACGGGGGCTTCACCGGGGAGCTGTTTTTT.

By sample share, this clone is medium-sized (0.01 to 0.1%). The chain employs TRBV27 and TRBJ2-2; 11 bases fit TRBD2. CDR1 MNHEY and CDR2 SMNVEV come from the germline V gene (reference sequence). The CDR3 is 18 amino acids. The junction had 8 bases not matched to a gene; V was cut back by 3 bases and J by 2 bases. The CDR3 DNA follows: TGTGCCAGCAGTTTTACGACTAGCGGGAACTTAAACACCGGGGAGCTGTTTTTT. Its translation is CASSFTTSGNLNTGELFF.

This clone was observed a few times. J is TRBJ1-2 and V is TRBV7-2, with 8 bases lining up with TRBD1. Germline V gives CDR1 SGHTA, CDR2 FQGNSA. The CDR3 spans 12 residues. Trimming removed 5 bases from V and 6 bases from J; junction bases left unmatched: 2. The CDR3 region is CASSEGQDGYTF. The CDR3 DNA reads as TGTGCCAGCAGCGAGGGACAGGATGGCTACACCTTC.

This clone appeared a few times. The chain couples TRBV5-1 to TRBJ1-5; no firm D call. This CDR3 contains 17 residues. The V end lost 4 bases, the J end lost 6 bases, and 23 bases lay between the germline ends. Germline values: CDR1 SGHRS, CDR2 YFSETQ. DNA for the CDR3: TGCGCCAGCAGCCCGGTACCTGACATCGGGAGGGCTCAGCCCCAGCATTTT. This encodes CASSPVPDIGRAQPQHF.